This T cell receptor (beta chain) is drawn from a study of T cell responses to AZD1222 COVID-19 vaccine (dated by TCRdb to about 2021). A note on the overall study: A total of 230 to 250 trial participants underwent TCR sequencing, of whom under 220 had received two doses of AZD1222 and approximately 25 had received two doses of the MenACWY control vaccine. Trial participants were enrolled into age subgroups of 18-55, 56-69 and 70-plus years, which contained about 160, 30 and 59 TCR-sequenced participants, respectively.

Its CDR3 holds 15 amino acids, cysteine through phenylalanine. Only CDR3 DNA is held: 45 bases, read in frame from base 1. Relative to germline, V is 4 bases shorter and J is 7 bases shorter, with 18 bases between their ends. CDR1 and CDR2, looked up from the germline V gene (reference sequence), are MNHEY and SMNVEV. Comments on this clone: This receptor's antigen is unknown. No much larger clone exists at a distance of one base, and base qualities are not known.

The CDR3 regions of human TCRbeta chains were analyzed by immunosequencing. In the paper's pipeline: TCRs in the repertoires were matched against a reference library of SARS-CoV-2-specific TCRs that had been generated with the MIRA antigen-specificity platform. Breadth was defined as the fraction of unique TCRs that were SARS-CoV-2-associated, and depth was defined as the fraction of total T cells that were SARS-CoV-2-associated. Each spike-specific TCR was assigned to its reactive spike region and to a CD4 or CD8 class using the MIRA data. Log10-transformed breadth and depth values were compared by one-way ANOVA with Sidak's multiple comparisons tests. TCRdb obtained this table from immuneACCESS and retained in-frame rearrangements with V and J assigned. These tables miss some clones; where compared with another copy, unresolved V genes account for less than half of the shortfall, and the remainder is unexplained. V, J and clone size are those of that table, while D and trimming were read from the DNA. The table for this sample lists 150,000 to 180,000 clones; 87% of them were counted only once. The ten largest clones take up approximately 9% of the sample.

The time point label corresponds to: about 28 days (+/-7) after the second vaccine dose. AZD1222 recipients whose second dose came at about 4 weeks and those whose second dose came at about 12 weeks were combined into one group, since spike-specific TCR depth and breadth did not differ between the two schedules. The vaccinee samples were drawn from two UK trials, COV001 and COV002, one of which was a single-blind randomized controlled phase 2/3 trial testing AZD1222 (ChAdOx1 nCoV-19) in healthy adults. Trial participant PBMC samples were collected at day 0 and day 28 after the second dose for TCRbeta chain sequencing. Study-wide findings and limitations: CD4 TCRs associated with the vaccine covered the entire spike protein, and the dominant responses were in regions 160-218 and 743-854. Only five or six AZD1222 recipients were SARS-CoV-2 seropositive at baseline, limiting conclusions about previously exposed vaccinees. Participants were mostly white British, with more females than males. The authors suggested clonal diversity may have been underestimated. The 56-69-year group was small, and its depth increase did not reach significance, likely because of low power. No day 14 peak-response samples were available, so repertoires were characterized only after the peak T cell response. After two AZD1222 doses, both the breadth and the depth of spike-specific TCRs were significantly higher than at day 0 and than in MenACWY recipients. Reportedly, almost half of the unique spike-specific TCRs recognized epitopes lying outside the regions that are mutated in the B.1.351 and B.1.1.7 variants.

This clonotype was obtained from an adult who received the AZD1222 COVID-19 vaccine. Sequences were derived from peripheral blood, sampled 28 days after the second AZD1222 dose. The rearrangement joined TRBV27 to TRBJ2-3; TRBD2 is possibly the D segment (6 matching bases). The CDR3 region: CASSSAGTQFNTQYF. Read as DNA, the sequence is TGTGCCAGCAGTTCGGCGGGGACCCAATTCAATACGCAGTATTTT.